One TCR beta chain is described in this entry. The antigen remains unidentified. Use of 60 Vbeta and 13 Jbeta primers characterized the PCR. Assay used: immunoSEQ multiplex PCR; TCRdb lists only in-frame clones, some missing. Of approximately 190,000 clones in the sample, 87% were seen once. The sample comes from a study of cytomegalovirus exposure and HLA in healthy donors. Regarding the study as a whole: Links to common viral pathogens appeared, in a later analysis, for several of the most significant clusters. Cytomegalovirus association was assigned to 150 to 200 TCR beta chains.

It was healthy bone marrow donors who served as donors. Sequences were obtained from PBMCs. The TCR was taken from a boy aged 2-9 years in good health and CMV-seronegative.

CDR3 DNA sequence: TGTGCCACCAGCAGAGATATACAGAAACAAGAGACCCAGTACTTC. This sequence encodes CATSRDIQKQETQYF. This rearrangement joins TRBV15 to TRBJ2-5; D is undetermined. Trimming left V 0 bases short and J 2 bases short, with 10 bases between. The CDR3 covers 15 residues. The germline V gene encodes CDR1 LNHNV and CDR2 YYDKDF (reference sequence).